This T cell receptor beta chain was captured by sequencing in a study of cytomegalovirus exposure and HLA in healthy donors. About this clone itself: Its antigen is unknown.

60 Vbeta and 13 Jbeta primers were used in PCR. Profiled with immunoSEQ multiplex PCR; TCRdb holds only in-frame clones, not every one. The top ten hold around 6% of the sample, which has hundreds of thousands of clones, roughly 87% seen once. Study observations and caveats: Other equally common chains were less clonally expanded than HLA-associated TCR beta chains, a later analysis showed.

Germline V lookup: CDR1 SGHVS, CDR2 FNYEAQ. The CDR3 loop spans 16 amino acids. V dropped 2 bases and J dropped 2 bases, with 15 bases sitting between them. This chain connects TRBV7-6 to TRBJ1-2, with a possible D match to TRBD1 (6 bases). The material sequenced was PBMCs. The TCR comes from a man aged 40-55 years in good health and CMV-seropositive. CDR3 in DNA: TGTGCCAGCAGCTTACGGCCTCCAGGGGACAACTATGGCTACACCTTC. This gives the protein CASSLRPPGDNYGYTF.